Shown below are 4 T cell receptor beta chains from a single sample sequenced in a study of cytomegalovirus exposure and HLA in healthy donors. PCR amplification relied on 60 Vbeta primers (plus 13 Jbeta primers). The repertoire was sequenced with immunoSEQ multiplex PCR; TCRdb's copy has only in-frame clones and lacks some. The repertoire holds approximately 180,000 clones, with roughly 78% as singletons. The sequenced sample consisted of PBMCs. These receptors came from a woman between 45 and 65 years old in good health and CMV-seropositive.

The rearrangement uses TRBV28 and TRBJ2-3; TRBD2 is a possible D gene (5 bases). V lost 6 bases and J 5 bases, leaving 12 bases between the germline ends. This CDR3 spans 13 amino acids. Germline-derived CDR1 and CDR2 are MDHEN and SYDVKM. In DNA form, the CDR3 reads TGTGCCAGCAGAACGACTATTTTAGATACGCAGTATTTT. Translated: CASRTTILDTQYF.

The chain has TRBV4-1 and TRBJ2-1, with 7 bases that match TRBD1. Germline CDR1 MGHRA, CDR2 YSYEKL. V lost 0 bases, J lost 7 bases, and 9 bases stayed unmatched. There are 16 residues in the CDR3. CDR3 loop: CASSQESATGWNEQFF. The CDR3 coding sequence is TGCGCCAGCAGCCAAGAGTCGGCGACAGGGTGGAATGAGCAGTTCTTC.

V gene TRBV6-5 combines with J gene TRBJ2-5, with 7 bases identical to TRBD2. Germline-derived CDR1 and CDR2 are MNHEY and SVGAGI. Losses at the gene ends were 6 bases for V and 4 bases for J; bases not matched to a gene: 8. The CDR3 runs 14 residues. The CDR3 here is CASSPRGGAETQYF. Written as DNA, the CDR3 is TGTGCCAGCAGCCCCCGCGGGGGAGCAGAGACCCAGTACTTC.

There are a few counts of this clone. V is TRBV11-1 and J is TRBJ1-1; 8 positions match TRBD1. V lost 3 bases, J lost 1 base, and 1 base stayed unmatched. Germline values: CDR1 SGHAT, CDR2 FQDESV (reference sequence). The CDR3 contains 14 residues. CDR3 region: CASSFRGQNTEAFF. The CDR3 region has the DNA TGTGCCAGCAGCTTCAGGGGGCAGAACACTGAAGCTTTCTTT. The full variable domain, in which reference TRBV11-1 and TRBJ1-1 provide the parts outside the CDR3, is EAEVAQSPRYKITEKSQAVAFWCDPISGHATLYWYRQILGQGPELLVQFQDESVVDDSQLPKDRFSAERLKGVDSTLKIQPAELGDSAMYLCASSFRGQNTEAFFGQGTRLTVV.